This T cell receptor (beta chain) stems from a study of human T cells and chemical hapten exposure. About the research overall: Patch testing was performed with 0.01% DPC on the upper back, with reading at 6 days.

This sample's time point: patch test 1, 2 weeks after DPC sensitization. Indicated treatment: therapeutic diphenylcyclopropenone sensitization with weekly scalp DPC. There are 13 residues in the CDR3. Losses at the gene ends were 7 bases for V and 11 bases for J; bases not matched to a gene: 11. TCRdb processed the RACE reads anew with MiXCR; each CDR3 protein has one entry. The data hold approximately 340,000 distinct CDR3 sequences, with about 7% observed a single time. The chain links TRBV12-3 or TRBV12-4 to TRBJ1-1; the match to TRBD1 covers 9 bases. The source of this sequence is a woman aged 18-35 years with alopecia areata. Some clones in this sample may be carry-over from other donors' samples. The sample consisted of whole blood, taken in connection with sensitization to the hapten diphenylcyclopropenone (DPC). The CDR3 loop reads CASNRGLSGSAFF. The CDR3 nucleotides read TGTGCCAGCAACAGGGGGCTCTCGGGCAGTGCTTTCTTT.